These T cell receptor beta chains were read from a single sample in a study of cytomegalovirus exposure and HLA in healthy donors. Libraries were prepared by immunoSEQ multiplex PCR; TCRdb keeps only in-frame clonotypes and omits some of them. This sample has about 220,000 clones, with roughly 84% found just once. Material for sequencing was PBMCs. These TCRs come from a woman in her 30s in good health and CMV-seropositive. Each CDR3 is given with its conserved first and last residue. The order of the fields is J gene, clone size, V gene, D gene, CDR3 DNA, CDR3 protein. D genes are given only for firm matches. Not every row has a clone size; where given, it reads once, few, many or a size class.

>TRBJ1-2|.|TRBV11-2|.
TGTGCCAGCAGCCGGACGGCTGACTATGGCTACACCTTC
CASSRTADYGYTF
>TRBJ2-1|once|TRBV9|.
TGTGCCAGCAGCGTAAGGGGCTACAATGAGCAGTTCTTC
CASSVRGYNEQFF
>TRBJ1-1|.|TRBV6-4|.
TGTGCCAGCAGTCTCGAGATGGGAAACACTGAAGCTTTCTTT
CASSLEMGNTEAFF
>TRBJ1-1|.|TRBV27|.
TGTGCCAGCAGTTTAGTAGGGGATCCGCGGGCTTTCTTT
CASSLVGDPRAFF
>TRBJ2-7|once|TRBV29-1|.
TGCAGCGTTGGGGGCAGGCGAGCCTACGAGCAGTACTTC
CSVGGRRAYEQYF
>TRBJ1-2|.|TRBV5-1|.
TGCGCCAGCAGGGCAGTAGCTAACTATGGCTACACCTTC
CASRAVANYGYTF
>TRBJ2-6|once|TRBV5-1|TRBD1
TGCGCCAGCAGCTTAGACAGGGCTGGGGCCAACGTCCTGACTTTC
CASSLDRAGANVLTF
>TRBJ1-1|few|TRBV19|.
TGTGCCAGTAGTATCTTAGAACAGAACACTGAAGCTTTCTTT
CASSILEQNTEAFF
>TRBJ1-1|.|TRBV27|.
TGTGCCAGCAGTCAATACGCAGGAATGGACTCGAACACTGAAGCTTTCTTT
CASSQYAGMDSNTEAFF
>TRBJ1-2|.|TRBV9|TRBD1
TGTGCCAGCAGCGCGGGTGGTGGGACAGGGGTGTACTATGGCTACACCTTC
CASSAGGGTGVYYGYTF
>TRBJ1-2|.|TRBV6-1|.
TGTGCCAGCAGCACGGGTCGATATGGCTACACCTTC
CASSTGRYGYTF
>TRBJ2-3|.|TRBV2|.
TGTGCCAGCAGGTGGGGGCAAGATACGCAGTATTTT
CASRWGQDTQYF